Each of the 25 T cell receptor beta chains below was sequenced from the same sample in a study of blood T cell repertoires in COVID-19. TCRdb keeps only in-frame clones here, not all; method: immunoSEQ multiplex PCR. This table holds a few hundred thousand clones, approximately 86% found once. The sample comprised peripheral blood. The receptors come from a woman aged 45-65 years with active or convalescent COVID-19.

The chain is built from TRBV20-1 and TRBJ1-2; 8 bases map to TRBD1. CDR1 DFQATT and CDR2 SNEGSKA come from the germline V gene (reference sequence). CDR3 size: 15 residues. V lost 3 bases, J lost 4 bases, and 10 bases stayed unmatched. CDR3 nucleotide sequence: TGCAGTGCTAGTCACTACCCGGGACAGGCCTATGGCTACACCTTC. This encodes CSASHYPGQAYGYTF.

This clone was counted between two and nine times. The chain carries TRBV5-4 and TRBJ2-5, with 14 bases identical to TRBD2. This CDR3 comprises 17 residues. Germline lookup yields CDR1 SGHNT and CDR2 YYREEE (reference sequence). V trimming: 1 base; J trimming: 3 bases; junction bases outside the gene matches: 5. The CDR3 coding sequence is TGTGCCAGCAGCTTGCTTACGACTAGCGGGGGGGAAGAGACCCAGTACTTC. This sequence encodes CASSLLTTSGGEETQYF.

As regards this clone: The sample has other DNA sequences that encode this CDR3 too. This chain joins TRBV6-1 and TRBJ1-5; weak D call: TRBD1 (5 bases). The V gene lost 2 bases and the J gene lost 4 bases, with 9 bases spanning the gap. The CDR3 totals 14 residues. Germline loops: CDR1 MNHNS, CDR2 SASEGT. The CDR3 nucleotides read TGTGCCAGCAGTGAATCGGGGGGTAATCAGCCCCAGCATTTT. This encodes CASSESGGNQPQHF.

This chain joins TRBV19 and TRBJ2-5; 8 bases are a match to TRBD1. Per the germline V gene, CDR1 is LNHDA and CDR2 is SQIVND (reference sequence). Losses at the gene ends were 8 bases for V and 4 bases for J; bases not matched to a gene: 12. This CDR3 spans 15 amino acids. CDR3 amino acids: CASSRGETGVETQYF. CDR3 bases: TGTGCCAGTTCTAGGGGGGAGACAGGGGTAGAGACCCAGTACTTC.

The rearrangement uses TRBV5-1 and TRBJ2-5, with 10 bases fitting TRBD2. This CDR3 comprises 15 residues. Germline CDR1 SGHRS, CDR2 YFSETQ. The J segment lost 5 bases and the V segment lost 1 base, leaving 5 bases of the junction unmatched. As DNA, the CDR3 is TGCGCCAGCAGCTTGAACCCTAGCGGGAGTGAGACCCAGTACTTC. It yields the protein CASSLNPSGSETQYF. Using reference TRBV5-1 and TRBJ2-5 for the parts outside the CDR3, the full variable domain is KAGVTQTPRYLIKTRGQQVTLSCSPISGHRSVSWYQQTPGQGLQFLFEYFSETQRNKGNFPGRFSGRQFSNSRSEMNVSTLELGDSALYLCASSLNPSGSETQYFGPGTRLLVL.

V and J are TRBV28 and TRBJ1-2, with 8 bases aligning to TRBD1. The CDR3 contains 16 residues. The germline V gene encodes CDR1 MDHEN and CDR2 SYDVKM. Losses at the gene ends were 8 bases for V and 7 bases for J; bases not matched to a gene: 18. The CDR3 DNA sequence: TGTGCCAGCCTACTTAGTCCGGGACAGGCTCGAGGTGGCTACACCTTC. Translated: CASLLSPGQARGGYTF.

This chain links TRBV7-2 with TRBJ2-1, with no clear D. The CDR3 consists of 14 residues. Germline-derived CDR1 and CDR2 are SGHTA and FQGNSA. V shed 1 base and J shed 1 base, with 5 bases lying between them. CDR3 sequence: CASSLDRSYNEQFF. CDR3 bases: TGTGCCAGCAGCTTAGATCGGTCCTACAATGAGCAGTTCTTC.

This sequence joins TRBV3-1 (or the pseudogene TRBV3-2) and TRBJ2-7; D not certain. Trimming took 2 bases from V and 9 from J, leaving 11 bases between them. Germline lookup yields CDR1 LGHDT and CDR2 YNNKEL (reference sequence). The CDR3 contains 12 residues. CDR3 bases: TGTGCCAGCAGCCAATATCAGGCAGTGCAGTACTTC. This codes for CASSQYQAVQYF.

This rearrangement joins TRBV3-1 (or the pseudogene TRBV3-2) to TRBJ1-1; 7 nucleotides agree with TRBD1. V gave up 6 bases and J gave up 3 bases; unmatched junction bases: 10. The length of the CDR3 is 15 residues. CDR1 is LGHDT, CDR2 YNNKEL, per germline (reference sequence). The CDR3 protein is CASRAKQGWDTEAFF. As DNA, the CDR3 is TGTGCCAGCAGGGCAAAACAGGGGTGGGACACTGAAGCTTTCTTT.

The J gene is TRBJ2-3, the V gene TRBV6-1, with 10 bases fitting TRBD1. J was trimmed by 5 bases and V by 3 bases; bases with no gene match: 5. The germline V gene encodes CDR1 MNHNS and CDR2 SASEGT. The CDR3 covers 15 residues. The CDR3 sequence: CASSEGQGHVDTQYF. The CDR3 coding sequence is TGTGCCAGCAGTGAGGGACAGGGGCATGTAGATACGCAGTATTTT.

The chain employs TRBV2 and TRBJ1-2, with 7 bases that match TRBD1. V trimming: 4 bases; J trimming: 0 bases; junction bases outside the gene matches: 5. Germline V gene lookup returns CDR1 SNHLY and CDR2 FYNNEI. The CDR3 is made up of 15 amino acids. This CDR3 is CASSVRDSPNYGYTF. The CDR3 bases are TGTGCCAGCAGTGTTAGGGACAGTCCTAACTATGGCTACACCTTC.

The V call is TRBV3-1 (or the pseudogene TRBV3-2), the J call TRBJ2-7, with a possible D match to TRBD2 (5 bases). V was pared by 6 bases and J by 3 bases, with 9 bases between. The CDR3 is 12 amino acids. Germline lookup yields CDR1 LGHDT and CDR2 YNNKEL (reference sequence). CDR3 sequence: CASRGVGYEQYF. The CDR3 DNA reads as TGTGCCAGCAGGGGAGTAGGCTACGAGCAGTACTTC.

CDR3 nucleotide sequence: TGTGCCAGCAGTTATGGGGGCGCGGTCTCTGGCTACACCTTC. Translation: CASSYGGAVSGYTF. The V and J genes are TRBV28 and TRBJ1-2; possibly TRBD1 for D (6 bases). V was cut by 4 bases and J by 7 bases, with 16 bases left in between. Germline-derived CDR1 and CDR2 are MDHEN and SYDVKM. The CDR3 covers 14 residues.

In its sample, this clone was seen a few times. The chain joins TRBV7-8 to TRBJ1-6; D is perhaps TRBD1 (5 bases). This CDR3 is built from 14 residues. Per germline, CDR1 SGHVS and CDR2 FQNEAQ. Trimming cost V 6 bases and J 9 bases, with 15 bases left between them. The DNA for the CDR3 is TGTGCCAGCAGTACGGGGGACGGAGGTTCACCCCTCCACTTT. This codes for CASSTGDGGSPLHF.

This clone was picked up one time. V gene TRBV3-1 (or the pseudogene TRBV3-2) combines with J gene TRBJ2-7; TRBD2 matches at 8 bases. Germline assignment: CDR1 LGHDT and CDR2 YNNKEL (reference sequence). CDR3 size: 15 residues. Trimming took 6 bases from V and 4 from J; bases not matched to a gene: 11. The CDR3 loop is CASSLSTSGPYEQYF. Written as DNA, the CDR3 is TGTGCCAGCAGTCTTTCCACTAGCGGACCTTACGAGCAGTACTTC.

V is TRBV5-1 and J is TRBJ1-1; 7 bases are a match to TRBD1. The V gene's germline CDR1 is SGHRS and CDR2 YFSETQ. V shed 1 base and J 5 bases; nucleotides not matched to a gene: 5. CDR3 length: 14 residues. CDR3 in DNA: TGCGCCAGCAGCTTGTCAGGGGGTGGTACTGAAGCTTTCTTT. This sequence encodes CASSLSGGGTEAFF.

This sequence joins TRBV6-5 and TRBJ1-4; D uncertain. The V end was cut by 1 base, the J end by 3 bases, with 9 bases between. Germline assignment: CDR1 MNHEY and CDR2 SVGAGI. This CDR3 has 15 amino acids. This CDR3 reads CASSYWTGANEKLFF. Here the CDR3 DNA reads TGTGCCAGCAGTTACTGGACTGGGGCTAATGAAAAACTGTTTTTT.

Only one count was recorded for this clone. This chain connects TRBV7-9 to TRBJ2-1; D may be TRBD2 (7 bases). Germline values: CDR1 SEHNR, CDR2 FQNEAQ (reference sequence). Trimming pared 2 bases from V and 0 bases from J, leaving 11 bases between. There are 16 residues in the CDR3. The CDR3 coding sequence is TGTGCCAGCAGCTTATCGGGGGGCGGCTCCTACAATGAGCAGTTCTTC. Its protein product is CASSLSGGGSYNEQFF.

The rearrangement uses TRBV27 and TRBJ2-5; 8 bases agree with TRBD2. CDR3 length: 16 amino acids. The trim removed 2 bases at V and 5 bases at J, leaving 10 bases unmatched. Per germline, CDR1 MNHEY and CDR2 SMNVEV (reference sequence). The CDR3 bases are TGTGCCAGCAGTTTACGGGGCGGGAGGATTATTGAGACCCAGTACTTC. This codes for CASSLRGGRIIETQYF.

The chain couples TRBV28 to TRBJ1-2, with D tentatively TRBD1 (5 bases). Deletions cut 5 bases from V and 4 bases from J, with 14 bases between. CDR1 is MDHEN, CDR2 SYDVKM, per germline. This CDR3 contains 14 residues. CDR3 region: CASSTPGRIYGYTF. CDR3 DNA: TGTGCCAGCAGTACTCCAGGGCGGATCTATGGCTACACCTTC.

V and J are TRBV12-5 and TRBJ2-7; 7 bases are a match to TRBD1. The ends lost 5 bases at V and 3 bases at J; junction bases unmatched: 10. Germline V lookup: CDR1 LGHNT, CDR2 FRNRAP. This CDR3 comprises 15 residues. The CDR3 DNA reads as TGTGCTAGTGGTCGACAGGGCCGGGCTTTCTACGAGCAGTACTTC. Its protein is CASGRQGRAFYEQYF.

The chain uses TRBV2 and TRBJ2-7, with D possibly being TRBD2 (6 bases). There are 14 residues in the CDR3. V was shortened by 7 bases and J by 5 bases, with 18 bases between the two germline ends. Per germline, CDR1 SNHLY and CDR2 FYNNEI. CDR3 coding DNA: TGTGCCAGCACCCTGGCCTTACGGGGGAACGAGCAGTACTTC. As protein: CASTLALRGNEQYF.

The chain joins TRBV19 to TRBJ2-7; TRBD2 matches at 15 bases. V trimming: 8 bases; J trimming: 0 bases; junction bases outside the gene matches: 8. CDR3 size: 17 residues. CDR1 is LNHDA and CDR2 is SQIVND in the germline V gene (reference sequence). The CDR3 DNA reads TGTGCCAGTCGCGGGACTAGCGGGAGGTCAAGCTCCTACGAGCAGTACTTC. Protein: CASRGTSGRSSSYEQYF.

The rearrangement links TRBV5-1 to TRBJ1-2; 9 nucleotides line up with TRBD1. The V segment lost 4 bases and the J segment 8 bases; nucleotides outside the gene matches: 12. CDR3 size: 15 residues. The V gene's germline CDR1 is SGHRS and CDR2 YFSETQ. CDR3 region: CASSDPRDRVGGYTF. The CDR3 DNA is TGCGCCAGCAGCGACCCCCGGGACAGGGTGGGCGGCTACACCTTC.

The rearrangement uses TRBV7-9 and TRBJ1-4; weak D call: TRBD1 (6 bases). This CDR3 has 16 residues. With 8 bases removed from V and 0 bases from J, the gap between germline ends came to 16 bases. In germline, CDR1 is SEHNR, CDR2 FQNEAQ (reference sequence). The CDR3 here is CASSRGLFATNEKLFF. The CDR3 DNA sequence: TGTGCCAGCTCTAGGGGGTTATTTGCAACTAATGAAAAACTGTTTTTT.